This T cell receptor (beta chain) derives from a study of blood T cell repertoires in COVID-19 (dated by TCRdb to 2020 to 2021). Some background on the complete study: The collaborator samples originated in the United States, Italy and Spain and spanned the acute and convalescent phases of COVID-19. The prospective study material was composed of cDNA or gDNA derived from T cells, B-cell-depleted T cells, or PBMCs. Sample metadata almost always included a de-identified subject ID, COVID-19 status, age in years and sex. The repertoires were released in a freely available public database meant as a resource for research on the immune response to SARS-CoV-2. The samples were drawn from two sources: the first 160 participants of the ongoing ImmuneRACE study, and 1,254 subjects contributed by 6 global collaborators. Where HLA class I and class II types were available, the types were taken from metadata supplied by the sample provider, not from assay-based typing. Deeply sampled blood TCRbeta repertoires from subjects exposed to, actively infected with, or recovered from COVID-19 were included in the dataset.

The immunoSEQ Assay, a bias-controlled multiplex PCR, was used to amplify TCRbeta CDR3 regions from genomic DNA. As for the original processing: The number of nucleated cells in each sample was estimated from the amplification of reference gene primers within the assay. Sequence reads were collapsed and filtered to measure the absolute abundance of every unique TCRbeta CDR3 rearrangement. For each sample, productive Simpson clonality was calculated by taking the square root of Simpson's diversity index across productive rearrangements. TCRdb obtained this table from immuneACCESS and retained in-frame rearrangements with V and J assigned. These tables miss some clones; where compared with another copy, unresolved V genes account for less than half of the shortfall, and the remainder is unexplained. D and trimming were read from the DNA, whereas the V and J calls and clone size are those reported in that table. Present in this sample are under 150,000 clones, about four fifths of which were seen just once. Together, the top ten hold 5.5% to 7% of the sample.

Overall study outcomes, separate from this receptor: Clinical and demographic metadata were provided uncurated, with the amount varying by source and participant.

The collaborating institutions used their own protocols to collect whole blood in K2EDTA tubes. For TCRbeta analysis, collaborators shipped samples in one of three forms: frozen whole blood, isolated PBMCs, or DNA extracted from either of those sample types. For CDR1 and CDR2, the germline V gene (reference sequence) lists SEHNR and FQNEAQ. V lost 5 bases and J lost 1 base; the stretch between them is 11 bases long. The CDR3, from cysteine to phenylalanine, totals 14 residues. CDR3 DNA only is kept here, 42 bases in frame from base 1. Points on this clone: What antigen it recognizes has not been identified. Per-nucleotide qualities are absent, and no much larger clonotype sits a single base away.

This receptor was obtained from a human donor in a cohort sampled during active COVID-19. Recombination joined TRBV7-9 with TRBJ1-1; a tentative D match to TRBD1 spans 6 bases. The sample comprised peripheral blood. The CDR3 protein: CASSPRQENTEAFF. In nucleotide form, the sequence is TGTGCCAGCAGCCCCCGACAGGAGAACACTGAAGCTTTCTTT.